A single sample gave rise to the 5 T cell receptor beta chains below, sequenced in a study of T cell repertoires in cytomegalovirus infection. TCRdb called the reads again in MiXCR, with one record for every CDR3 protein. The repertoire includes some 250,000 distinct CDR3 sequences, approximately 8.3% of them detected once, and about 15% sits in the top ten. Sequenced: PBMCs. Receptors were obtained from a human donor in good health (CMV status not recorded). Some clones in this sample may be carry-over from other donors' samples.

This clonotype was found many times. The rearrangement joins TRBV7-9 to TRBJ2-5; 8 bases agree with TRBD1. The V gene end was trimmed by 0 bases and the J gene end by 2 bases; junction bases not matched to a gene: 2. Germline loops: CDR1 SEHNR, CDR2 FQNEAQ (reference sequence). There are 15 residues in the CDR3. CDR3 coding DNA: TGTGCCAGCAGCTTAGCTAGGACAGGGCAAGAGACCCAGTACTTC. This translates into CASSLARTGQETQYF.

DNA for the CDR3: TGCAGCGCCGGCCCCTCCGGGCAGTATTTT. Its protein product is CSAGPSGQYF. The chain joins TRBV29-1 to TRBJ2-3; D remains ambiguous. Germline CDR1 reads SQVTM; CDR2 reads ANQGSEA. Trimming removed 7 bases at V and 11 bases at J, with 13 bases between. The CDR3 covers 10 residues.

This clonotype was found many times. The chain joins TRBV20-1 to TRBJ2-3; TRBD2 matches 15 bases. Germline V gene data show CDR1 as DFQATT and CDR2 as SNEGSKA (reference sequence). The CDR3 totals 18 residues. Trimming removed 5 bases from V and 6 bases from J; junction bases left unmatched: 15. The CDR3 reads CSAPVSGLAGGTADTQYF. In DNA, the CDR3 is TGCAGTGCTCCTGTTTCAGGACTAGCGGGGGGGACGGCGGATACGCAGTATTTT.

V is TRBV5-1 and J is TRBJ2-1; 7 nucleotides match TRBD1. CDR1 SGHRS and CDR2 YFSETQ come from the germline V gene. This CDR3 has 16 residues. V dropped 0 bases and J dropped 8; count of bases not matched to a gene: 11. CDR3 sequence (DNA): TGCGCCAGCAGCTTGGGAGTGGTTGCAGGGGGTTATGAGCAGTTCTTC. Residues: CASSLGVVAGGYEQFF.

This clonotype was seen repeatedly, ten times or more. The chain couples TRBV29-1 to TRBJ1-1; no clear D. The CDR3 totals 12 residues. With 4 bases removed from V and 0 bases from J, the gap between germline ends came to 6 bases. Germline-derived CDR1 and CDR2 are SQVTM and ANQGSEA. CDR3 sequence (DNA): TGCAGCGTTGTACCTATGAACACTGAAGCTTTCTTT. It is translated as CSVVPMNTEAFF.